A selection of T cell receptor beta chains follows, all from one sample in a study of identical twins. One entry per CDR3 protein results from TCRdb running MiXCR on the 5' RACE reads. The table has a few hundred thousand distinct CDR3 sequences, 9% to 10% seen once; the top ten hold roughly 3%. A further study also used this sample, focusing on yellow fever vaccine responses in identical twins.

The source material was PBMCs. Every receptor here comes from a woman aged 18-29 years in good health. Both conserved end residues are part of each CDR3. The D gene is left open where the match is weak. Size is omitted from some rows. Given values are once, few, many or a class for expanded clones.

j_call clone_size v_call d_call cdr3_nt cdr3_aa
TRBJ2-7 NA TRBV20-1 NA TGCAGTGCTAGGGGGGGTAAGGGGGCCTACGAGCAGTACTTC CSARGGKGAYEQYF
TRBJ1-1 few TRBV5-1 NA TGCGCCAGCAGCTCTATATTAACCACTGAAGCTTTCTTT CASSSILTTEAFF
TRBJ2-7 few TRBV20-1 NA TGCAGTGCTAGCCGGGACTTGGTGTACGAGCAGTACTTC CSASRDLVYEQYF
TRBJ2-2 few TRBV6-5 NA TGTGCCAGCAGTTACTCCTTTCGCCAGCTTAATTCCGGGGAGCTGTTTTTT CASSYSFRQLNSGELFF
TRBJ2-5 few TRBV7-9 NA TGTGCCAGCAGCTTTTACGTCGAAGAGACCCAGTACTTC CASSFYVEETQYF
TRBJ1-5 few TRBV7-2 NA TGTGCCAGCAGCTTAAGGCAAAATCAGCCCCAGCATTTT CASSLRQNQPQHF
TRBJ2-7 NA TRBV12-3/TRBV12-4 NA TGTGCCAGCAGTTTAGTAGGACTGGGGGCCGAGCAGTACTTC CASSLVGLGAEQYF
TRBJ2-7 few TRBV7-8 NA TGTGCCAGCAGCTTAGCAGGGGAGATTTCCTCCTACGAGCAGTACTTC CASSLAGEISSYEQYF
TRBJ2-1 few TRBV19 TRBD1 TGTGCCAGTGGCCGAAGACAGGGGGTTGACAATGAGCAGTTCTTC CASGRRQGVDNEQFF
TRBJ1-2 few TRBV19 TRBD1 TGTGCCAGTAGGCGACAGGGGGTGGACTATGGCTACACCTTC CASRRQGVDYGYTF
TRBJ2-7 few TRBV11-2 NA TGTGCCAGCAGCTTAGATATAGCAGTTACCTACGAGCAGTACTTC CASSLDIAVTYEQYF
TRBJ2-7 few TRBV20-1 NA TGCAGTGCTCTCTCCCGCAGGGGGGGGCCCAACGAGCAGTACTTC CSALSRRGGPNEQYF
TRBJ2-2 NA TRBV25-1 TRBD1 TGTGCCAGCAGCGGATCCCTACAGGGGATTGGGGCCGGGGAGCTGTTTTTT CASSGSLQGIGAGELFF
TRBJ2-3 many TRBV7-9 NA TGTGCCAGCAGCCCTCGGGACGAGGCCCCAGATACGCAGTATTTT CASSPRDEAPDTQYF
TRBJ2-3 many TRBV3-1 NA TGTGCCAGCAGCGACTTTCGGGAGCGCCGCACAGATACGCAGTATTTT CASSDFRERRTDTQYF
TRBJ2-3 many TRBV9 NA TGTGCCAGCAGCGTAGGACTGGCGGACCGCACAGATACGCAGTATTTT CASSVGLADRTDTQYF
TRBJ1-1 few TRBV28 TRBD1 TGTGCCAGCAGAACCATCGGACAGGGAAACACTGAAGCTTTCTTT CASRTIGQGNTEAFF
TRBJ2-7 NA TRBV7-9 TRBD1 TGTGCCAGCAGCTTAGGGGACAGGACCTCCCACGAGCAGTACTTC CASSLGDRTSHEQYF
TRBJ1-2 many TRBV28 NA TGTGCCAGCAGTTTACGGGGCTCGTGGCTACTGGGTGATGGCTACACCTTC CASSLRGSWLLGDGYTF
TRBJ1-4 NA TRBV7-9 TRBD1 TGTGCCAGCAGCCTCTCAGGGGGCACTAATGAAAAACTGTTTTTT CASSLSGGTNEKLFF
TRBJ1-1 NA TRBV6-2/TRBV6-3 NA TGTGCCAGCAGTTATAGACGGTTCGGGGGGAACACTGAAGCTTTCTTT CASSYRRFGGNTEAFF
TRBJ2-7 few TRBV6-5 TRBD1 TGTGCCAGCAGTTACCCGGGGACAGGGGCCCACGAGCAGTACTTC CASSYPGTGAHEQYF
TRBJ2-1 NA TRBV2 TRBD1 TGTGCCAGCAGAACCGGGACAGGGGCTTACAATGAGCAGTTCTTC CASRTGTGAYNEQFF
TRBJ2-1 many TRBV29-1 NA TGCAGCGTTATAAGGGGGACCGTAGACAATGAGCAGTTCTTC CSVIRGTVDNEQFF
TRBJ2-7 NA TRBV7-2 NA TGTGCCAGCAGTAAGACAGTTACCTACGAGCAGTACTTC CASSKTVTYEQYF
TRBJ1-1 few TRBV29-1 NA TGCAGCGTTTTGACAGCTTCTCAGGGTGAAGCTTTCTTT CSVLTASQGEAFF
TRBJ2-3 many TRBV5-1 NA TGCGCCAGCAGCTTAATAGCGGTTAGCACAGATACGCAGTATTTT CASSLIAVSTDTQYF
TRBJ2-1 NA TRBV20-1 TRBD2 TGCAGTGCTGAGACTAGCGGGAGAGTCCCCTACAATGAGCAGTTCTTC CSAETSGRVPYNEQFF
TRBJ2-7 NA TRBV4-2 TRBD2 TGTGCCAGCAGCCCGGGACTAGCGGGAGACATCCCCGAGCAGTACTTC CASSPGLAGDIPEQYF
TRBJ2-1 NA TRBV20-1 NA TGCAGTGCTAGAAGGGCTAGGGGCCTCAATGAGCAGTTCTTC CSARRARGLNEQFF
TRBJ1-1 many TRBV12-3/TRBV12-4 NA TGTGCCAGCAGTTTAAGGGAGATGGTCACTGAAGCTTTCTTT CASSLREMVTEAFF
TRBJ1-4 few TRBV5-1 NA TGCGCCAGCAGCTTGGCCGGCCCGGGGGGAGGGGATGAAAAACTGTTTTTT CASSLAGPGGGDEKLFF
TRBJ1-5 few TRBV28 NA TGTGCCAGCGAACGTGCAGGGCTCGGACAGCCCCAGCATTTT CASERAGLGQPQHF
TRBJ1-5 few TRBV21-1 NA TGTGCCAGCAGCACACAGCTATTCAATCAGCCCCAGCATTTT CASSTQLFNQPQHF
TRBJ1-1 NA TRBV7-2 NA TGTGCCAGCAGCTCTGGTCGGGGGTACGAGGACACTGAAGCTTTCTTT CASSSGRGYEDTEAFF
TRBJ1-1 NA TRBV21-1 NA TGTGCCAGCAGCAAAGGAGACAGGGTATGTCGTGGCACTGAAGCTTTCTTT CASSKGDRVCRGTEAFF
TRBJ2-3 NA TRBV27 NA TGTGCCAGCAGCCACTTCCTCGGAGATACGCAGTATTTT CASSHFLGDTQYF